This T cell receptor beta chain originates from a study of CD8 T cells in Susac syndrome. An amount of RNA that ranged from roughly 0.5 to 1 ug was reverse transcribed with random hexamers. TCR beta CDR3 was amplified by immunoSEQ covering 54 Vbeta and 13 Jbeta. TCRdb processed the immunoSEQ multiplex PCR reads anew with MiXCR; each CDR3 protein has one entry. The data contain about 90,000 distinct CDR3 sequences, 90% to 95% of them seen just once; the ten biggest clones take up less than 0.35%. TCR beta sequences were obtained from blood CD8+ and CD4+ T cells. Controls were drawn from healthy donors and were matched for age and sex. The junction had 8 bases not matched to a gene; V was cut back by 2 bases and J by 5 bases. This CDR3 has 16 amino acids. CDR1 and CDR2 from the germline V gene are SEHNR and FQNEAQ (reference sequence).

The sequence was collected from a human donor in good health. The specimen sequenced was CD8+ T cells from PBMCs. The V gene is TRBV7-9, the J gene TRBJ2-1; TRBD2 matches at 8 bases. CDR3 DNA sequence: TGTGCCAGCAGCTTACTGGCGGGACTAGTTCACAATGAGCAGTTCTTC. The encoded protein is CASSLLAGLVHNEQFF.